These 20 T cell receptor beta chains were sequenced from one sample in a study of blood T cell repertoires in COVID-19. Profiled with immunoSEQ multiplex PCR; TCRdb holds only in-frame clones, not every one. Of about 210,000 clones in the sample, approximately 85% are singletons; the top ten hold 5.1%. The specimen sequenced was peripheral blood. The receptors were gathered from a man aged 50 to 60 with COVID-19, enrolled during active disease.

The chain employs TRBV4-1 and TRBJ1-6; TRBD1 agrees at 8 bases. Trimming took 8 bases from V and 7 from J; bases not matched to a gene: 16. The CDR3 loop spans 17 amino acids. Germline assignment: CDR1 MGHRA and CDR2 YSYEKL. DNA of the CDR3: TGCGCCAGCCGTCAGACAGGGGCGAATTTGGAGAATTCACCCCTCCACTTT. Amino acids: CASRQTGANLENSPLHF.

The J gene is TRBJ1-3, the V gene TRBV3-1 (or the pseudogene TRBV3-2); 8 positions match TRBD1. Trimming cost V 1 base and J 4 bases; bases outside gene matches: 9. CDR1 LGHDT and CDR2 YNNKEL come from the germline V gene (reference sequence). The CDR3 loop spans 17 amino acids. The CDR3 DNA reads as TGTGCCAGCAGCCAAGTCTTTATAGACAGGGGCGGAAACACCATATATTTT. This codes for CASSQVFIDRGGNTIYF.

The chain links TRBV12-3 or TRBV12-4 to TRBJ2-7, with D maybe TRBD2 (6 bases). The CDR3 covers 11 residues. The V end was cut by 6 bases, the J end by 4 bases, with 7 bases between. In DNA form, the CDR3 reads TGTGCCAGCAGCGGGGGTTACGAGCAGTACTTC. Its protein is CASSGGYEQYF.

The chain uses TRBV4-1 and TRBJ1-5; no clear D. V lost 3 bases and J 0 bases, leaving 9 bases between the germline ends. Germline V gene data show CDR1 as MGHRA and CDR2 as YSYEKL. The CDR3 contains 15 residues. CDR3 in DNA: TGCGCCAGCAGCCACATACAATATAGCAATCAGCCCCAGCATTTT. Its protein product is CASSHIQYSNQPQHF.

This chain uses TRBV4-1 with TRBJ1-5; D call uncertain. CDR1 is MGHRA and CDR2 is YSYEKL in the germline V gene. The CDR3 length is 17 residues. Trimming took off 3 bases at V and 3 bases at J, with 18 bases between the two ends. DNA of the CDR3: TGCGCCAGCAGCCAGGAAGAGGGCCGGGCCTACAATCAGCCCCAGCATTTT. Its translation: CASSQEEGRAYNQPQHF.

The V and J genes are TRBV5-1 and TRBJ1-2; D might be TRBD1 (6 bases). This CDR3 comprises 15 residues. Trimming took 0 bases from V and 2 from J, leaving 11 bases between them. Germline assignment: CDR1 SGHRS and CDR2 YFSETQ. This chain's CDR3 is CASSLAAGVNYGYTF. For the CDR3, the DNA is TGCGCCAGCAGCTTGGCGGCAGGGGTGAACTATGGCTACACCTTC.

This clone showed up just once. This chain uses TRBV6-2 or TRBV6-3 with TRBJ1-5; 11 bases align to TRBD1. CDR3 length: 18 amino acids. CDR1 is MNHEY, CDR2 SVGEGT, per germline. The trim removed 4 bases at V and 0 bases at J, leaving 8 bases unmatched. CDR3 sequence reads: CASSSGQGVAHSNQPQHF. The CDR3 region has the DNA TGTGCCAGCAGTTCGGGACAGGGGGTCGCCCATAGCAATCAGCCCCAGCATTTT.

The genes are TRBV5-1 and TRBJ1-1; maybe TRBD1 (6 bases). With 2 bases removed from V and 4 bases from J, the gap between germline ends came to 21 bases. Germline CDR1 SGHRS, CDR2 YFSETQ. This CDR3 has 17 residues. CDR3 in DNA: TGCGCCAGCAGCTTTGGGGCGGGGGCGCTAGAAGGCACTGAAGCTTTCTTT. It translates to CASSFGAGALEGTEAFF. Full variable domain (outside the CDR3, taken from reference TRBV5-1 and TRBJ1-1): KAGVTQTPRYLIKTRGQQVTLSCSPISGHRSVSWYQQTPGQGLQFLFEYFSETQRNKGNFPGRFSGRQFSNSRSEMNVSTLELGDSALYLCASSFGAGALEGTEAFFGQGTRLTVV.

The chain has TRBV24-1 and TRBJ2-2; D is unclear. The germline gives CDR1 KGHDR, CDR2 SFDVKD. The V end was cut by 4 bases, the J end by 8 bases, with 16 bases between. This CDR3 contains 15 residues. The CDR3 protein is CATSDLPAEAGELFF. The CDR3 region has the DNA TGTGCCACCAGTGACCTACCCGCTGAGGCGGGGGAGCTGTTTTTT.

The chain combines TRBV19 with TRBJ2-2, with 8 bases lining up with TRBD1. Germline lookup yields CDR1 LNHDA and CDR2 SQIVND (reference sequence). J was trimmed by 4 bases and V by 2 bases; bases with no gene match: 6. The CDR3 loop spans 16 amino acids. For the CDR3, the DNA is TGTGCCAGTAGTATACGTGGGACAGGAGCCACCGGGGAGCTGTTTTTT. It encodes CASSIRGTGATGELFF.

The chain has TRBV6-5 and TRBJ1-2; a weak D match, TRBD1 (6 bases). The CDR3 sequence is 16 residues long. Trimming shortened V by 4 bases and J by 4 bases, and 19 bases separated the two germline ends. Germline V CDR1 and CDR2: MNHEY, SVGAGI. The CDR3 DNA follows: TGTGCCAGCAGTTCCGGTGGGGGGGGGCGCATCTATGGCTACACCTTC. This encodes CASSSGGGGRIYGYTF.

This sequence joins TRBV7-9 and TRBJ2-6, with 8 bases matching TRBD1. Germline-derived CDR1 and CDR2 are SEHNR and FQNEAQ (reference sequence). The CDR3 totals 19 residues. Trimming took 3 bases from V and 0 from J; bases not matched to a gene: 10. The CDR3 region is CASSLTPGQASSGANVLTF. The CDR3 nucleotides read TGTGCCAGCAGCTTGACACCGGGACAGGCGAGCTCTGGGGCCAACGTCCTGACTTTC.

The chain has TRBV5-5 and TRBJ1-4; D not resolved. There are 13 residues in the CDR3. Germline V lookup: CDR1 SGHKS, CDR2 YYEKEE (reference sequence). The ends were cut back, 2 bases at V and 4 bases at J, with 6 bases in the middle. DNA of the CDR3: TGTGCCAGCAGCTTTTTCAGTAATGAAAAACTGTTTTTT. Translating it yields CASSFFSNEKLFF. The full variable domain, rest sourced from reference TRBV5-5 and TRBJ1-4, is DAGVTQSPTHLIKTRGQQVTLRCSPISGHKSVSWYQQVLGQGPQFIFQYYEKEERGRGNFPDRFSARQFPNYSSELNVNALLLGDSALYLCASSFFSNEKLFFGSGTQLSVL.

The rearrangement joins TRBV7-2 to TRBJ2-1, with TRBD1 matching 8 bases. The germline CDR1 and CDR2 sequences are SGHTA and FQGNSA. This CDR3 is built from 13 residues. The ends lost 4 bases at V and 7 bases at J; junction bases unmatched: 3. The CDR3 nucleotides read TGTGCCAGCAGCTACAACAGGGGGAATGAGCAGTTCTTC. Translating it yields CASSYNRGNEQFF.

This chain uses TRBV7-9 with TRBJ1-2, with a tentative D call TRBD1 (5 bases). V gave up 8 bases and J gave up 2 bases, with 12 bases separating them. Germline CDR1 is SEHNR and CDR2 is FQNEAQ (reference sequence). This CDR3 is 13 amino acids long. CDR3 nucleotides: TGTGCCAGCGCAGGGCAGACAAACTATGGCTACACCTTC. Its translation: CASAGQTNYGYTF.

The chain couples TRBV27 to TRBJ1-2, with D tentatively TRBD1 (6 bases). V shed 6 bases and J shed 7 bases, with 12 bases lying between them. Germline values: CDR1 MNHEY, CDR2 SMNVEV (reference sequence). CDR3 length equals 12 residues. The CDR3 DNA follows: TGTGCCAGCAGAAACCAGGGGTCTGGCTACACCTTC. Protein sequence: CASRNQGSGYTF.

The V gene is TRBV30, the J gene TRBJ1-1, with 9 nucleotides matching TRBD1. This CDR3 has 14 amino acids. Germline assignment: CDR1 GTSNPN and CDR2 SVGIG (reference sequence). The V gene end was trimmed by 5 bases and the J gene end by 11 bases; junction bases not matched to a gene: 15. This CDR3 is CAWGPGTGRVGAFF. In DNA, the CDR3 is TGTGCCTGGGGACCCGGGACAGGGAGGGTCGGGGCTTTCTTT.

The table lists this clone with a count of one. The chain uses TRBV5-1 and TRBJ2-2, with 7 positions matching TRBD2. The CDR3 sequence is 15 residues long. CDR1 and CDR2 (germline): SGHRS, YFSETQ. With V trimmed by 1 base and J by 5 bases, 5 bases remained unmatched. The CDR3 sequence is CASSLTGGGTGELFF. DNA of the CDR3: TGCGCCAGCAGCTTGACCGGGGGAGGGACCGGGGAGCTGTTTTTT.

This clone was counted between two and nine times. This sequence joins TRBV3-1 (or the pseudogene TRBV3-2) and TRBJ2-7, with a weak D call TRBD2 (5 bases). V lost 4 bases to trimming and J lost 9 bases, with 19 bases between them. The CDR3 totals 14 residues. Germline V gives CDR1 LGHDT, CDR2 YNNKEL (reference sequence). CDR3 in amino acids: CASSPQWADAGQYF. The CDR3 nucleotides read TGTGCCAGCAGCCCACAGTGGGCCGACGCGGGGCAGTACTTC.

The gene calls are TRBV7-9 and TRBJ2-7; weak D call: TRBD1 (5 bases). The V and J ends lost 9 bases and 3 bases respectively, with 18 bases between them. The CDR3 runs 14 residues. The germline gives CDR1 SEHNR, CDR2 FQNEAQ (reference sequence). The CDR3 DNA follows: TGTGCCAGAAGGATAAGGGGCCTGCTCTACGAGCAGTACTTC. Protein: CARRIRGLLYEQYF.